The 23 T cell receptor beta chains presented below share a single source sample, sequenced in a study of T cell repertoires in cytomegalovirus infection. TCRdb analysed the reads with MiXCR anew, one entry per CDR3 protein. The table lists some 180,000 distinct CDR3 sequences, 15% to 20% of them singletons. The sample comprised CD8+ T cells from PBMCs. The receptors derive from a human donor in good health (CMV status not recorded). Some clones in this sample may be carry-over from other donors' samples.

V usage is TRBV28 and J usage is TRBJ2-3; either TRBD1 or TRBD2 may supply D (5 bases each). The V gene lost 8 bases and the J gene lost 0 bases, with 9 bases spanning the gap. This CDR3 has 13 residues. Germline CDR1 is MDHEN and CDR2 is SYDVKM. Here the CDR3 reads CASGTVSTDTQYF. The DNA of the CDR3 is TGTGCCAGCGGGACGGTTAGCACAGATACGCAGTATTTT.

This clonotype turned up a few times. This chain links TRBV27 with TRBJ2-5; unclear D gene. The V end was cut by 2 bases, the J end by 0 bases, with 4 bases between. CDR3 length: 13 residues. The germline V gene has CDR1 MNHEY and CDR2 SMNVEV (reference sequence). This CDR3 reads CASSLRNQETQYF. In nucleotides, the CDR3 is TGTGCCAGCAGTTTACGGAACCAAGAGACCCAGTACTTC.

This chain uses TRBV18 with TRBJ2-7; D uncertain. CDR3 length: 15 residues. V was cut by 0 bases and J by 3 bases, with 12 bases left in between. Germline-derived CDR1 and CDR2 are KGHSH and LQKENI. The DNA for the CDR3 is TGTGCCAGCTCACCACCGGAAAAGGCTAGCTACGAGCAGTACTTC. It specifies CASSPPEKASYEQYF.

The rearrangement links TRBV28 to TRBJ2-1; D uncertain. The CDR3 contains 16 residues. V shed 4 bases and J shed 0 bases, with 13 bases lying between them. From germline, CDR1 is MDHEN and CDR2 SYDVKM. The CDR3 sequence: CASSSAGKSSYNEQFF. CDR3 nucleotide sequence: TGTGCCAGCAGTTCCGCTGGAAAGAGCTCCTACAATGAGCAGTTCTTC.

This clonotype appeared a few times. The V gene is TRBV6-2 or TRBV6-3, the J gene TRBJ1-5; D not certain. CDR1 and CDR2 from the germline V gene are MNHEY and SVGEGT. CDR3 length equals 12 residues. The V end was cut by 6 bases, the J end by 11 bases, with 14 bases between. CDR3 DNA sequence: TGTGCCAGCAGCTCATCCTCCCCGGCCCAGCATTTT. It yields the protein CASSSSSPAQHF.

This clonotype appeared a few times. This chain links TRBV28 with TRBJ2-3; D tentatively reads TRBD1 or TRBD2 (5 bases each). This CDR3 has 15 amino acids. CDR1 is MDHEN, CDR2 SYDVKM, per germline. V gave up 7 bases and J gave up 0 bases, with 14 bases separating them. The CDR3 DNA reads as TGTGCCAGCATCCTCGGGACGGGTAGCACAGATACGCAGTATTTT. Encoded protein: CASILGTGSTDTQYF.

This clonotype was picked up a small number of times. This chain links TRBV7-6 with TRBJ2-2; D possibly corresponds to TRBD1 (6 bases). V was trimmed by 4 bases and J by 4 bases, leaving 16 bases between them. Germline CDR1 SGHVS, CDR2 FNYEAQ. CDR3 length: 16 amino acids. For the CDR3, the DNA is TGTGCCAGCAGCTCCCCACAGGGTTGGGGCACCGGGGAGCTGTTTTTT. Amino acids: CASSSPQGWGTGELFF.

This clonotype occurred a few times. The chain recombines TRBV12-3 or TRBV12-4 with TRBJ1-2; D is uncertain. This CDR3 has 13 amino acids. V was shortened by 1 base and J by 4 bases, with 7 bases between the two germline ends. In DNA, the CDR3 is TGTGCCAGCAGTTTAGGGACGGGCTATGGCTACACCTTC. It yields the protein CASSLGTGYGYTF.

In this sample, this clonotype turned up many times. V gene TRBV7-8 combines with J gene TRBJ1-5, with a weak D call TRBD1 (5 bases). The CDR3 loop spans 15 amino acids. The germline V and J ends were trimmed by 4 bases and 7 bases, with 17 bases remaining between them. Per germline, CDR1 SGHVS and CDR2 FQNEAQ. The chain's CDR3 is CASSSIGTLNQPQHF. Written as DNA, the CDR3 is TGTGCCAGCAGCTCGATCGGGACTCTTAACCAGCCCCAGCATTTT.

This clonotype appeared a few times. The chain employs TRBV29-1 and TRBJ1-1; possible D gene TRBD1, 5 bases. The CDR3 contains 12 residues. Germline loops: CDR1 SQVTM, CDR2 ANQGSEA. Trimming pared 7 bases from V and 7 bases from J, leaving 16 bases between. Here the CDR3 reads CSAIGASNEAFF. The CDR3 coding sequence is TGCAGCGCCATAGGGGCTTCCAATGAAGCTTTCTTT.

This clonotype was detected a few times. The chain links TRBV12-3 or TRBV12-4 to TRBJ1-5, with D perhaps TRBD1 (5 bases). V lost 9 bases, J lost 0 bases, and 24 bases lay in between. This CDR3 region has 18 residues. The CDR3 region has the DNA TGTGCCAGTGACAGCGGAGGCTCCCCTGAATATAGCAATCAGCCCCAGCATTTT. Protein sequence: CASDSGGSPEYSNQPQHF.

This clonotype was observed a handful of times. V and J are TRBV6-8 and TRBJ1-2; D is undetermined. The CDR3 is 15 residues long. V shed 0 bases and J shed 6 bases, with 14 bases lying between them. Looked up from germline, CDR1 is MNHGY and CDR2 is SAAAGT. The CDR3 sequence: CASSYSTTANDGYTF. The DNA for the CDR3 is TGTGCCAGCAGTTACTCGACAACCGCAAATGATGGCTACACCTTC.

This sequence joins TRBV14 and TRBJ1-5; possibly TRBD1 for D (5 bases). CDR3 length: 14 residues. Germline CDR1 reads SGHDN; CDR2 reads FVKESK. The V gene lost 4 bases and the J gene lost 6 bases, with 13 bases spanning the gap. CDR3 DNA sequence: TGTGCCAGCAGCCGGGGCGGCAGTGGTCAGCCCCAGCATTTT. Translation: CASSRGGSGQPQHF.

This clonotype was detected only a few times. The V and J genes are TRBV6-6 and TRBJ2-1, with 11 bases matching TRBD2. The CDR3 is 15 residues long. The V gene end was trimmed by 8 bases and the J gene end by 5 bases; junction bases not matched to a gene: 8. CDR1 is MNHNY, CDR2 SVGAGI, per germline (reference sequence). The CDR3 bases are TGTGCCAGCCGAGAACTAGCGGGGGAAAACAATGAGCAGTTCTTC. It specifies CASRELAGENNEQFF.

This clonotype was recorded many times. The CDR3 DNA reads as TGTGCCAGCAGCTTAGACGGGGCTGGGGCCAACGTCCTGACTTTC. This codes for CASSLDGAGANVLTF. The chain has TRBV7-2 and TRBJ2-6, with a weak D call TRBD2 (5 bases). CDR3 length equals 15 residues. Trimming removed 1 base at V and 2 bases at J, with 6 bases between. CDR1 and CDR2 (germline): SGHTA, FQGNSA.

This clonotype was seen a handful of times. The chain joins TRBV7-9 to TRBJ1-1; the D gene is possibly TRBD1 (5 bases). The CDR3 contains 16 residues. Per germline, CDR1 SEHNR and CDR2 FQNEAQ (reference sequence). Trimming stripped 6 bases from V and 1 base from J, with 18 bases between. The CDR3 sequence is CASRPPGPRKNTEAFF. The CDR3 DNA reads as TGTGCCAGCAGGCCTCCGGGACCCAGAAAGAACACTGAAGCTTTCTTT.

This chain connects TRBV9 to TRBJ1-1; D gene uncertain. Germline V gene data show CDR1 as SGDLS and CDR2 as YYNGEE. The CDR3 totals 15 residues. V was pared by 0 bases and J by 1 base, with 10 bases between. The CDR3 reads CASSVAGAQNTEAFF. For the CDR3, the DNA is TGTGCCAGCAGCGTAGCTGGAGCCCAGAACACTGAAGCTTTCTTT.

The rearrangement joins TRBV20-1 to TRBJ1-2, with D possibly TRBD1 on 5 matching bases. CDR1 DFQATT and CDR2 SNEGSKA come from the germline V gene (reference sequence). Between the trimmed V and J ends, which lost 0 bases and 1 base, there was a span of 18 bases. This CDR3 region has 17 residues. CDR3 coding DNA: TGCAGTGCTAGAGACCGGGGGTCCCACTTTGGTAACTATGGCTACACCTTC. This gives the protein CSARDRGSHFGNYGYTF.

This clonotype has only a few counts. The gene calls are TRBV25-1 and TRBJ2-5, with D possibly being TRBD1 or TRBD2 (5 bases each). Trimming took off 2 bases at V and 7 bases at J, with 5 bases between the two ends. Germline CDR1 is MGHDK and CDR2 is SYGVNS. CDR3 length: 11 amino acids. DNA for the CDR3: TGTGCCAGCAGTGAAGGGGGGACCCAGTACTTC. Translated: CASSEGGTQYF.

This clonotype occurred a few times. This chain links TRBV7-2 with TRBJ2-6, with D possibly being TRBD2 (7 bases). The CDR3 is 19 residues long. V was pared by 2 bases and J by 0 bases, with 17 bases between. CDR1 and CDR2 from the germline V gene are SGHTA and FQGNSA. The CDR3: CASSLRGRETLSGANVLTF. The CDR3 DNA sequence: TGTGCCAGCAGCTTAAGGGGGAGGGAGACCCTCTCTGGGGCCAACGTCCTGACTTTC.

The chain employs TRBV7-6 and TRBJ2-3; the D gene could be TRBD1 or TRBD2 (6 bases each). The ends were cut back, 6 bases at V and 4 bases at J, with 17 bases in the middle. This CDR3 is 15 amino acids long. Germline CDR1 is SGHVS and CDR2 is FNYEAQ. The CDR3 region has the DNA TGTGCCAGCAGTTTTATTAGGGGGGACGCAGATACGCAGTATTTT. Protein: CASSFIRGDADTQYF.

The CDR3 DNA follows: TGTGCCAGCAGTTCCGGGACAGGGTCATCTCATAACACCGGGGAGCTGTTTTTT. Encoded protein: CASSSGTGSSHNTGELFF. This chain joins TRBV28 and TRBJ2-2, with 9 bases matching TRBD1. Germline assignment: CDR1 MDHEN and CDR2 SYDVKM. Trimming at V came to 4 bases and at J to 2 bases, leaving 11 bases not matched to a gene. The CDR3 contains 18 residues. Full variable domain (rest looked up from reference TRBV28 and TRBJ2-2): DVKVTQSSRYLVKRTGEKVFLECVQDMDHENMFWYRQDPGLGLRLIYFSYDVKMKEKGDIPEGYSVSREKKERFSLILESASTNQTSMYLCASSSGTGSSHNTGELFFGEGSRLTVL.

The chain recombines TRBV25-1 with TRBJ1-2, with 8 bases identical to TRBD1. This CDR3 has 15 residues. Germline assignment: CDR1 MGHDK and CDR2 SYGVNS. J was trimmed by 2 bases and V by 3 bases; bases with no gene match: 5. This CDR3 reads CASSDGTGSNYGYTF. CDR3 nucleotides: TGTGCCAGCAGTGACGGGACAGGATCCAACTATGGCTACACCTTC.